Here is one T cell receptor (beta chain) with its context. The target of this receptor is not known. One junction end does not reproduce the germline sequence, and a read error may be involved. This sample is part of a study of cytomegalovirus exposure and HLA in healthy donors (dated by TCRdb to the late 2010s). A note on the overall study: According to an earlier analysis of a few hundred of the donors, about 190 million T cells yielded 117 million unique TCR beta sequences and 276 Gb of sequence data. About 300 gigabases of sequencing data and approximately 93 million unique TCR sequences were included in an early release covering about 620 HLA-typed donors. Of the 398 genotyped donors, 65% to 90% fell in the genetic ancestry cluster associated with self-reported Caucasian donors. The study was designed to test whether signatures of past pathogen exposure could be identified by cataloging public T cell receptors. The study profiled the T cell repertoires of about 640 subjects by immunosequencing and related them to cytomegalovirus serostatus. Along with the approximately 700-subject first cohort, a separate validation cohort of some 130 different subjects was used. To predict cytomegalovirus infection status, the study combined high-throughput TCR immunosequencing, statistical association of individual TCRs with disease status, and machine learning. In a later analysis, previously published TCR beta repertoires from 500 to 750 donors were re-analyzed and high-resolution HLA genotyping was added so that TCR occurrence patterns could be studied. In the later analysis, no new phenotypic data were used to find candidate immune exposures; instead, reliance was placed on TCR beta sequences and their occurrence across donors. To decide whether each TCR beta V gene segment behaved as functional or pseudogenic, an earlier analysis of fewer than 750 of the donors relied on high-throughput TCR beta sequencing. Donor age, sex, ethnicity and CMV serostatus were compiled together with the repertoire data. Genome-wide SNP genotypes for about 60% of the roughly 700 donors were used in a later genetic analysis, which treated that subset as a discovery cohort. All discovery cohort repertoires had been generated on a single sequencing platform. Class I and class II HLA loci were covered by the typing at four-digit resolution. Typing coverage varied by locus: roughly 620-640 donors for A, B, C, DRB1 and DQB1; more than 500 for DQA1; around 570 for DPA1; 450 to 480 for DPB1. About five DR-DQ haplotypes were treated as single units for association and clustering because of strong linkage in the cohort. On average, about 200,000 unique TCR beta nucleotide sequences were sequenced per donor among a few hundred genotyped donors of the cohort, with roughly a sixth of those sequences being non-productive. Here is what the overall study found, with its caveats: Broadly in line with IMGT annotations, most TCR beta V segments showed up in productive rearrangements about 87% or about 30% of the time in an earlier analysis of roughly 590 of the donors. The only immune exposure information available for the cohort was CMV serostatus. In a later analysis, some 18,000 TCR beta sequences were associated with specific HLA alleles at a false discovery rate of 0.05. The authors suggested that the approach could potentially be generalized to other disease states and immunological phenotypes. Presence/absence analyses assumed roughly uniform sequencing depth across donors, an assumption that may not hold. Correlated functional status among segregating V segments might reflect linkage disequilibrium, but an unknown experimental factor could not be ruled out. In a later analysis, TCR association rates were found to vary across HLA loci, with the most associated TCRs seen for DRB1 alleles and the fewest for HLA-C alleles. In a later analysis, HLA-associated TCR beta chains showed more clonal expansion and lower generation probabilities than non-associated chains that were equally common. Because some donors lacked HLA typing at each locus, the association tests relied only on the typed subset. The 87-base-pair reads could not distinguish some IMGT-functional V segments, including TRBV6-2 and TRBV6-3, so those segments were excluded. The earlier analysis of almost 600 of the donors excluded 15 to 20 rarely observed V segments, including chromosome 9 orphons, because counts were too low. In a later analysis, most CMV-associated TCR beta chains were found to appear HLA-restricted, with HLA associations seemingly driven largely by CMV exposure. When HLA alleles, especially DR and DQ, strongly co-occurred, TCR associations were difficult to assign to individual alleles. A later analysis reported that several top co-occurrence clusters appeared linked to parvovirus B19, influenza, CMV and Epstein-Barr virus. Three of the identified cytomegalovirus-associated TCR beta chains were confirmed in vitro to be specific for cytomegalovirus antigens. Only TCR beta chains were sequenced in this cohort, and the absence of alpha or paired-chain data limited detectable features. A later genetic analysis reported fewer N-insertions in productive TCRs among donors in an Asian-associated ancestry cluster than the roughly 700-donor mean. The sequencing pipeline was judged likely to have produced a cluster of highly shared sequence variants as a technical artifact. While some public TCRs were present in many individuals, most TCR sequences turned up only very rarely across donors. In a later genetic analysis, a missense DCLRE1C variant was associated with V-gene and J-gene trimming of TCR beta chains, and the association was replicated in an independent cohort. The classifier was reported to diagnose cytomegalovirus status with high specificity and sensitivity in both the original and validation cohorts. A further reported finding was that TCR beta sequences accurately predicted the HLA-A and HLA-B alleles for most subjects in the first cohort. In the study, about 150 TCR beta chains were listed as associated with cytomegalovirus.

In total, approximately 690 healthy bone marrow donors made up the cohort. At the time of sampling, every cohort member was nominally healthy, though immune exposures that went unrecorded were likely present. The donor tested CMV seronegative, placing the donor among the approximately 360 seronegative members of the cohort. Each donor provided a peripheral blood sample, and peripheral blood mononuclear cells were used for TCR beta sequencing. The Qiagen DNeasy Blood Extraction Kit was used to extract genomic DNA from the blood cell samples. The CDR3 has 13 amino acids, counting the end cysteine and phenylalanine. The kept DNA is CDR3 alone, 39 bases in frame from the first base. CDR1 and CDR2 are drawn from the germline V gene: SGHDT, YYEEEE. Receptors were amplified or captured by the immunoSEQ multiplex PCR assay. A mixture of 60 forward primers for TCR Vbeta segments and 13 reverse primers for TCR Jbeta segments was used in the multiplex PCR. The CDR3 region of rearranged TCR beta genes was amplified from genomic DNA by a multiplex PCR assay. Amplified TCR beta libraries were sequenced as 87-base-pair reads on the Illumina HiSeq System. Per the authors' processing: A later analysis tallied 75 million to 95 million unique TCR beta chains across the 660 or so repertoires, and some 10 million of those chains were shared by two or more donors. A nearest-neighbor algorithm error-corrected the raw reads and collapsed the reads into unique sequences, merging closely related sequences to remove PCR and sequencing errors. CDR3 sequences were aligned to IMGT reference sequences to assign V, D and J gene segments. For a sequence to be retained, at least a six-nucleotide match to both a V gene segment and a J gene segment was required. A rearrangement counted as productive if the CDR3 had no stop codons and remained in frame with V and J, and every other rearrangement counted as non-productive. CDR3 was defined according to IMGT convention as the region running from the second conserved V-encoded cysteine to the conserved J-encoded phenylalanine. Sequences without an unambiguous match to a single V gene segment were excluded from the earlier analysis of several hundred of the donors. An earlier analysis of several hundred of the donors classified V segments as functional when productive rearrangements were above 56.7% and as segregating when the standard deviation between donors was above 5%. A statistical classification framework was built to diagnose cytomegalovirus status from the catalog of TCR beta chain sequences. In a later analysis, TCR nucleotide sequences were compared against IMGT/GENE-DB human TR gene sequences so that V and J genes could be assigned. The TCRdist pipeline was used in a later analysis to assign CDR3 sequences and most-parsimonious VDJ recombination scenarios. A later analysis defined each TCR beta chain by its CDR3 amino acid sequence plus V-gene family, and excluded reads lacking a unique V-gene family. A later analysis removed 500 to 600 highly shared, low-generation-probability nucleotide sequences to deal with suspected cross-contamination and a sequencing artifact. A later analysis calculated a clonal expansion index for each public chain from normalized within-repertoire ranks of inferred template counts. Generation probabilities in a later analysis came from a VDJ recombination model fitted to out-of-frame rearrangements, and those results were checked against IGoR. Hypergeometric tests were used in a later analysis to score TCR-TCR, TCR-HLA and TCR-CMV co-occurrence, with a repertoire-size bias correction applied to the TCR pairs. In a later analysis, false discovery rates were estimated by permuting HLA or CMV assignments 20 times. A later analysis grouped co-occurring TCRs with DBSCAN, adding TCRdist sequence similarity when clustering within HLA-allele-positive subsets. Repertoires with fewer than 30,000 or more than 120,000 public chains were left out of co-occurrence clustering, as were four to six repertoires with anomalous nucleotide sharing. TCRdb re-hosts the immuneACCESS table, in-frame sequences only. Its copies lack some clones; in the studies checked, an unresolved V gene accounts for under half of them, and the cause for the rest is not known. That table supplies the V and J calls and clone size; D and trimming were determined from the DNA. The sample table lists 200,000 or so clones, around 82% of them with a count of one. Of the sample, around 0.26% is held by the ten largest clones.

The V and J segments used are TRBV5-6 and TRBJ1-4; TRBD1 lines up with 9 middle nucleotides. The receptor was isolated from a boy between 10 and 17 years old in good health and CMV-seronegative. The sequenced material came from PBMCs. The CDR3 here reads CASSLGLGGTGNF. The bases read TGTGCCAGCAGCTTGGGACTGGGGGGGACAGGGAATTTT.